Below are 3 T cell receptor beta chains sequenced from a single sample in a study of blood T cells in healthy people across ages. A J-beta primer mix and a sample-barcoded 5' primer were used in a second PCR of about 6 to 12 cycles. A single record per CDR3 protein comes from TCRdb applying MiXCR to the 5' RACE reads. The table lists 890,000 or so distinct CDR3 sequences, around 62% of them singletons. The sample consisted of blood. The receptors here all came from a man aged 30 to 39 in good health.

The chain carries TRBV5-6 and TRBJ2-4; perhaps TRBD1 as D (6 bases). The DNA end is a closer match to TRBJ2-7, so the J assignment may be wrong. The CDR3 has 16 amino acids. The germline CDR1 and CDR2 sequences are SGHDT and YYEEEE. CDR3 residues: CASSLPFKGHNYEQYF. The CDR3 nucleotides are TGTGCCAGCAGCTTGCCGTTTAAGGGACACAATTACGAGCAGTACTTC.

This clonotype was found a few times. The V gene is TRBV20-1, the J gene TRBJ1-4, with TRBD1 identical over 8 bases. The germline gives CDR1 DFQATT, CDR2 SNEGSKA (reference sequence). V trimming: 3 bases; J trimming: 7 bases; junction bases outside the gene matches: 7. CDR3 size: 14 residues. The CDR3 DNA reads as TGCAGTGCTAGGGGCACAGGGGGTGTTGAAAAACTGTTTTTT. This codes for CSARGTGGVEKLFF.

The table lists this clonotype with many counts. The chain recombines TRBV5-6 with TRBJ1-5; possible D gene TRBD1, 5 bases. The CDR3 contains 15 residues. Germline lookup yields CDR1 SGHDT and CDR2 YYEEEE. The V end lost 1 base, the J end lost 7 bases, and 15 bases lay between the germline ends. The CDR3 coding sequence is TGTGCCAGCAGCTTGTGGGGGTTGTACGGCCAGCCCCAGCATTTT. Amino acids: CASSLWGLYGQPQHF.